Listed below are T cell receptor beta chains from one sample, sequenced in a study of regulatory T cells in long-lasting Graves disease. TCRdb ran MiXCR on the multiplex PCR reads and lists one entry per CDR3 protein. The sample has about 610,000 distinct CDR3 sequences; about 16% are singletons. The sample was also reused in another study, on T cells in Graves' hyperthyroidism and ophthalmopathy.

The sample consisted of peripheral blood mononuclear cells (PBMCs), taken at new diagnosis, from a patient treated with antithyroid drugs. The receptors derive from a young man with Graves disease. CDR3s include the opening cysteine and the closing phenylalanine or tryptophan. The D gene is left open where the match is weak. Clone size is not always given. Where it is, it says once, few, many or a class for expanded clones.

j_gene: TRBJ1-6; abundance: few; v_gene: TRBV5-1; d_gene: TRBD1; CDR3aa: CASSRTPDRAASPLHF; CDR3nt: TGCGCCAGCAGCCGCACCCCGGACAGGGCCGCCTCACCCCTCCACTTT
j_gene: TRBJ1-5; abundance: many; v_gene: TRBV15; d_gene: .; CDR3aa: CATSRGTMTGRNQPQHF; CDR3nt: TGTGCCACCAGCAGAGGCACCATGACCGGTCGCAATCAGCCCCAGCATTTT
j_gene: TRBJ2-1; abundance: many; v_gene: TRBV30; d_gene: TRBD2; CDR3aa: CAWRRQSGRGGGSYNEQFF; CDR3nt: TGTGCCTGGAGAAGACAAAGCGGGAGGGGTGGAGGCTCCTACAATGAGCAGTTCTTC
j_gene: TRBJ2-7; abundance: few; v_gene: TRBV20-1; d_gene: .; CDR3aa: CSARDFGGTRSYEQYF; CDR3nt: TGCAGTGCTAGAGACTTTGGTGGGACCCGCTCCTACGAGCAGTACTTC
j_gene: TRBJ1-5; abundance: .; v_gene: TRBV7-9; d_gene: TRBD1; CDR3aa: CASSFTGEYNQPQHF; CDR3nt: TGTGCCAGCAGCTTTACAGGGGAATACAATCAGCCCCAGCATTTT
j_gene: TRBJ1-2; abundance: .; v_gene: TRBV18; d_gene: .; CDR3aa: CASSPPSQVQGYGYTF; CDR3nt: TGTGCCAGCTCACCACCGTCCCAGGTCCAAGGCTATGGCTACACCTTC
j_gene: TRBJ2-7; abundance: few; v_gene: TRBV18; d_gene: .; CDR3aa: CASSPLTAAPGEQYF; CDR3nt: TGTGCCAGCTCACCATTGACGGCGGCCCCAGGGGAGCAGTACTTC
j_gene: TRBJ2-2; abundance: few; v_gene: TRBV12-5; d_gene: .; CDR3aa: CASGLVLGESTGELFF; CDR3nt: TGTGCTAGTGGTTTGGTACTGGGCGAGAGCACCGGGGAGCTGTTTTTT
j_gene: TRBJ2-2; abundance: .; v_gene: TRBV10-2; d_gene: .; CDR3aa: CASSDFGLENTGELFF; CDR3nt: TGCGCCAGCAGTGATTTCGGACTCGAGAACACCGGGGAGCTGTTTTTT
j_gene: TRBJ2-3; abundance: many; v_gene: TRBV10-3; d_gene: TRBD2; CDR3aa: CAITRGLAGVDTQYF; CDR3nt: TGTGCCATCACGAGGGGACTAGCGGGAGTAGATACGCAGTATTTT
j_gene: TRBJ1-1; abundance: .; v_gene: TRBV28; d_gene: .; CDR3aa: CASSLDSRTEAFF; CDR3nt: TGTGCCAGCAGTTTGGACTCACGGACTGAAGCTTTCTTT
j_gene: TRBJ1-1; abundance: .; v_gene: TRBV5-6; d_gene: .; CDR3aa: CASSTPGGEAFF; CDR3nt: TGTGCCAGCAGCACCCCTGGGGGTGAAGCTTTCTTT
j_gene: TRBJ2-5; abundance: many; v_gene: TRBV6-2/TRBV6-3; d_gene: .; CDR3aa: CASSYGADGATQYF; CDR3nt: TGTGCCAGCAGTTATGGGGCGGACGGGGCGACCCAGTACTTC
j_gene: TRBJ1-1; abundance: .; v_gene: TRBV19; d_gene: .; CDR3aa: CASSWATEAFF; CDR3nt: TGTGCCAGTAGTTGGGCAACTGAAGCTTTCTTT
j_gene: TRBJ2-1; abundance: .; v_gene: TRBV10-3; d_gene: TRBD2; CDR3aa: CAIGLAGGNEQFF; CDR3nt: TGTGCCATCGGACTAGCGGGGGGCAATGAGCAGTTCTTC
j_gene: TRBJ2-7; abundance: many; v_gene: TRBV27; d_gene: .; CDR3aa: CASSSILEGRYEQYF; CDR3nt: TGTGCCAGCAGTTCTATACTCGAAGGGCGGTACGAGCAGTACTTC
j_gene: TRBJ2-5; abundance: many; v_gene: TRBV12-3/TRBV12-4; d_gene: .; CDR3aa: CASSGSGEETQYF; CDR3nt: TGTGCCAGCAGTGGGTCTGGGGAAGAGACCCAGTACTTC
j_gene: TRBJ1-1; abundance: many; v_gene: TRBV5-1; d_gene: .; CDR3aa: CASSLAGRNTEAFF; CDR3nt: TGTGCCAGCAGTTTAGCAGGGAGGAACACTGAAGCTTTCTTT
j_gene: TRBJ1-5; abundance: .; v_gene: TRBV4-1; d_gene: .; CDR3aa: CASSQDRMAPQHF; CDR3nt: TGCGCCAGCAGCCAAGATCGTATGGCGCCCCAGCATTTT
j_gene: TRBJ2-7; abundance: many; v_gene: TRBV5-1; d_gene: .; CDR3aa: CASSSRTAAYEQYF; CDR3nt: TGCGCCAGCAGCTCGAGGACGGCAGCCTACGAGCAGTACTTC
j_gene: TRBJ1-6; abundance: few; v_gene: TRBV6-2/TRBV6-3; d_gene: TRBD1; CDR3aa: CASSYGGQGPSPLHF; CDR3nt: TGTGCCAGCAGTTACGGGGGACAGGGACCTTCACCCCTCCACTTT
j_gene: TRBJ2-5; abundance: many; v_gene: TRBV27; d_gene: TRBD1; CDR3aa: CASSWGQGALETQYF; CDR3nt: TGTGCCAGCAGTTGGGGACAGGGGGCGTTGGAGACCCAGTACTTC
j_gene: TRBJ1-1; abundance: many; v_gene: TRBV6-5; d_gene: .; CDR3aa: CASSYSRVNTEAFF; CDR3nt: TGTGCCAGCAGTTACTCCCGAGTGAACACTGAAGCTTTCTTT
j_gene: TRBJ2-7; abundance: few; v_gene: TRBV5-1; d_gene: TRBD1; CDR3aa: CASTRDSFPYEQYF; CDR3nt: TGCGCCAGCACCAGGGACAGCTTCCCCTACGAGCAGTACTTC
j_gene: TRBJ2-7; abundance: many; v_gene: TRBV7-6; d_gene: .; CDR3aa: CASSLVRGRSYEQYF; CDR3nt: TGTGCCAGCAGCTTAGTGCGGGGCCGCTCCTACGAGCAGTACTTC
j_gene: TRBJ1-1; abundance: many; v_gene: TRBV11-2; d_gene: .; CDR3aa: CASSSPRRSRRNTEAFF; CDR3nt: TGTGCCAGCAGCTCACCCCGGCGGAGCCGGCGGAACACTGAAGCTTTCTTT
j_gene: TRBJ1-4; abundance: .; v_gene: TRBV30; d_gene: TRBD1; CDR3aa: CAWSGTGANEKLFF; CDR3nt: TGTGCCTGGAGTGGGACAGGGGCTAATGAAAAACTGTTTTTT
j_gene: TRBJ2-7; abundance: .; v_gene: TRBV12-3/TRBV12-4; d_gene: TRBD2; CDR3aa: CASKRRSGGYYEQYF; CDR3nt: TGTGCCAGCAAACGTCGGAGCGGGGGCTACTACGAGCAGTACTTC
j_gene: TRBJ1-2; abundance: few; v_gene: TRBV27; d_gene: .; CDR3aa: CASSSRDIPLGYTF; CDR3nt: TGTGCCAGCAGTTCCCGGGACATCCCACTTGGCTACACCTTC
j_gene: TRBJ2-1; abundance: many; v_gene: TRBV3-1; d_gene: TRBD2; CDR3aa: CASSASGRTEQFF; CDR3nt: TGTGCCAGCAGCGCTAGCGGGAGGACTGAGCAGTTCTTC
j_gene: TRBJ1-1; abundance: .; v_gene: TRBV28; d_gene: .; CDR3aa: CASSDGIMNTEAFF; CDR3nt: TGTGCCAGCAGTGACGGGATAATGAACACTGAAGCTTTCTTT
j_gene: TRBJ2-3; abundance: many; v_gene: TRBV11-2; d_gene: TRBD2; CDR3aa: CASSSGTSGRGDTQYF; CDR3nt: TGTGCCAGCAGCTCGGGGACTAGCGGGAGAGGAGATACGCAGTATTTT
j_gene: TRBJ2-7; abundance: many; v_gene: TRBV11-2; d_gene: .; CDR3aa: CASSITGTLASSEQYF; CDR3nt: TGTGCCAGCAGCATTACCGGGACTTTAGCCTCATCCGAGCAGTACTTC
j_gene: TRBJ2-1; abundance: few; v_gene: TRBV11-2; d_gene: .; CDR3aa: CASSLGGLAELYNEQFF; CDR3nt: TGTGCCAGCAGCTTAGGGGGGCTAGCGGAACTCTACAATGAGCAGTTCTTC
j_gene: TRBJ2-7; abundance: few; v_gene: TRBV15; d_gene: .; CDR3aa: CATSSLLGSSYEQYF; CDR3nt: TGTGCCACCAGCAGCCTTTTGGGCAGTTCCTACGAGCAGTACTTC
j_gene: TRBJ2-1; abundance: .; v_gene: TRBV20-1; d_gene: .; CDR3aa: CSALRRNEQFF; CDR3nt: TGCAGTGCTTTGCGACGAAATGAGCAGTTCTTC
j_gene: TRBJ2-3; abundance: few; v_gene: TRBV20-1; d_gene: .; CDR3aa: CSAMRGPSTDTQYF; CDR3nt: TGCAGTGCCATGCGGGGGCCGAGCACAGATACGCAGTATTTT
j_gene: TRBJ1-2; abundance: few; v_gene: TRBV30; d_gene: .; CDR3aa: CAWIQRTAGYGYTF; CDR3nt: TGTGCCTGGATCCAACGAACAGCCGGGTATGGCTACACCTTC
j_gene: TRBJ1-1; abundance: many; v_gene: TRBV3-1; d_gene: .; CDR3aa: CASSQGQPNGAFF; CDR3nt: TGTGCCAGCAGCCAAGGACAACCTAACGGGGCTTTCTTT
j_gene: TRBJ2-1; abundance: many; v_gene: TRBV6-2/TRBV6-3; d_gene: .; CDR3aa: CASRLSRRNEQFF; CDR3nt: TGTGCCAGCAGACTGTCTCGAAGGAATGAGCAGTTCTTC
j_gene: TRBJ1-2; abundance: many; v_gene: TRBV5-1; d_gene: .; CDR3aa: CASSRQPRDYGYTF; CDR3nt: TGCGCCAGCAGCCGACAGCCAAGGGACTATGGCTACACCTTC
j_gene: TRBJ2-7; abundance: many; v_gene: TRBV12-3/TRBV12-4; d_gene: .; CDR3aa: CASRRDHYEQYF; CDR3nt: TGTGCCAGCAGGCGGGATCACTACGAGCAGTACTTC
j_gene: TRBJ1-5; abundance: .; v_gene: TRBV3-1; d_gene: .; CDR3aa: CASSQAYAGSVHNQPQHF; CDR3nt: TGTGCCAGCAGCCAAGCGTATGCAGGGTCGGTTCACAATCAGCCCCAGCATTTT
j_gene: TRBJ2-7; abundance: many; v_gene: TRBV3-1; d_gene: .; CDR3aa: CASSPMGGGRSEQYF; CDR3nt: TGTGCCAGCAGCCCTATGGGAGGGGGCCGCTCCGAGCAGTACTTC
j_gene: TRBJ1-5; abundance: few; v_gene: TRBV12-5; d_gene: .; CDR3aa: CAGVRGGSNQPQHF; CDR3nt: TGTGCTGGTGTTCGAGGGGGATCCAATCAGCCCCAGCATTTT
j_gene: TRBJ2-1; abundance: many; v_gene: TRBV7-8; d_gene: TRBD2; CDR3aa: CASSLVPGGLELWQFF; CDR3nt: TGTGCCAGCAGCTTAGTACCGGGAGGGCTGGAGCTGTGGCAGTTCTTC
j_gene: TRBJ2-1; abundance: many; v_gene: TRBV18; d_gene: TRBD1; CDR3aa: CASSRTGDEQFF; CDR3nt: TGTGCCAGCAGCCGGACAGGGGATGAGCAGTTCTTC
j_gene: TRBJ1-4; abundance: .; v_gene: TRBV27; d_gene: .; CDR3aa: CASSTRLRGILFF; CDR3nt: TGTGCCAGCAGTACCCGGCTGAGAGGAATCCTGTTTTTT
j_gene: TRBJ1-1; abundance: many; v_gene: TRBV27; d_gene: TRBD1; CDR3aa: CASSSTGGVNTEAFF; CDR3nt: TGTGCCAGCAGTTCCACAGGGGGCGTGAACACTGAAGCTTTCTTT
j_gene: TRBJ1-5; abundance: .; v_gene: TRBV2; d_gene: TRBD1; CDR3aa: CASSADRDGQPQHF; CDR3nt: TGTGCCAGCAGTGCCGACAGGGACGGTCAGCCCCAGCATTTT
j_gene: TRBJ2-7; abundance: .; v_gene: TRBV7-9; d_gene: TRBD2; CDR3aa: CASGSGTNSYEQYF; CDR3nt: TGTGCCAGCGGCTCCGGGACTAACTCCTACGAGCAGTACTTC
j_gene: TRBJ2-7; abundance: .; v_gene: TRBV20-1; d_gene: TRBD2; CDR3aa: CSARVSGRPYEQYF; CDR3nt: TGCAGTGCTAGAGTTAGCGGGAGACCCTACGAGCAGTACTTC
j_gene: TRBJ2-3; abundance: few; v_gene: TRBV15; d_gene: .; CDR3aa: CATSRDGVSEDTQYF; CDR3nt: TGTGCCACCAGCAGAGATGGGGTCTCGGAGGATACGCAGTATTTT
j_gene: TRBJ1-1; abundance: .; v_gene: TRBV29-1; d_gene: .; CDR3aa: CSVSRTVEAFF; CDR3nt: TGCAGCGTTTCAAGGACGGTTGAAGCTTTCTTT
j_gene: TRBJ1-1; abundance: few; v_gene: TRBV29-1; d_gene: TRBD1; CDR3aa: CSVGGTGVSNTEAFF; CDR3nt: TGCAGCGTTGGAGGGACAGGAGTATCTAACACTGAAGCTTTCTTT
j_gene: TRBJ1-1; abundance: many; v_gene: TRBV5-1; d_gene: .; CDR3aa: CASSLEGENTEAFF; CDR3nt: TGTGCCAGCAGCTTGGAGGGCGAGAACACTGAAGCTTTCTTT